The 14 T cell receptor beta chains listed next were all sequenced from one sample in a study. TCRdb used MiXCR to reprocess the 5' RACE reads, holding one entry per CDR3 protein. The sample records roughly 64,000 distinct CDR3 sequences, approximately 22% being singletons. The specimen sequenced was memory CD4+ T cells sorted from a lymph node. Subset: memory CD4+ T cells, CD4+CD45RO+CD25-. The receptors were gathered from a female donor with breast cancer.

This chain links TRBV5-1 with TRBJ2-6; D ambiguous. CDR3 size: 16 residues. Germline V gives CDR1 SGHRS, CDR2 YFSETQ. V was cut by 4 bases and J by 2 bases, with 13 bases left in between. The CDR3 coding sequence is TGCGCCAGCAGCAAATTAGGTCCCCCTGGGGCCAACGTCCTGACTTTC. It translates to CASSKLGPPGANVLTF. The variable domain in full, with the rest retrieved from reference TRBV5-1 and TRBJ2-6, is KAGVTQTPRYLIKTRGQQVTLSCSPISGHRSVSWYQQTPGQGLQFLFEYFSETQRNKGNFPGRFSGRQFSNSRSEMNVSTLELGDSALYLCASSKLGPPGANVLTFGAGSRLTVL.

For this clonotype: The junction departs from the called germline gene at one end, perhaps through a read error. The CDR3 loop is CASSQDRGPTDTQYF. CDR3 nucleotides: TGTGCTAGCAGCCAAGACAGGGGTCCTACAGATACGCAGTATTTT. This chain links TRBV7-7 with TRBJ2-3, with 8 positions matching TRBD1. Germline V gene sequence: CDR1 SSHAT, CDR2 FNYEAQ (reference sequence). The CDR3 sequence is 15 residues long.

Concerning this clonotype itself: Just one base apart from a much larger clone, this may be a read error. The V and J genes are TRBV29-1 and TRBJ2-2, with 7 bases aligning to TRBD1. The V gene's germline CDR1 is SQVTM and CDR2 ANQGSEA. The CDR3 loop spans 14 amino acids. The CDR3 sequence: CSASPGQHTGEPFF. The CDR3 DNA is TGCAGCGCTAGCCCGGGACAGCACACCGGGGAGCCGTTTTTT.

This clonotype was found a few times. This chain joins TRBV6-1 and TRBJ2-2; D is unresolved. CDR3 size: 14 residues. Germline V CDR1 and CDR2: MNHNS, SASEGT. V lost 7 bases and J 0 bases, leaving 9 bases between the germline ends. CDR3: CASKEGTNTGELFF. CDR3 in DNA: TGTGCCAGCAAGGAAGGGACGAACACCGGGGAGCTGTTTTTT.

The V and J genes are TRBV24-1 and TRBJ2-5; D unclear. V was trimmed by 3 bases and J by 4 bases, leaving 8 bases between them. Germline V gene lookup returns CDR1 KGHDR and CDR2 SFDVKD. The CDR3 loop spans 13 amino acids. CDR3 nucleotide sequence: TGTGCCACCAGTGATACCGTGGTAGAGACCCAGTACTTC. It specifies CATSDTVVETQYF.

This clonotype was detected only a few times. The rearrangement joins TRBV5-1 to TRBJ2-7, with 13 nucleotides matching TRBD2. The V gene end was trimmed by 5 bases and the J gene end by 6 bases; junction bases not matched to a gene: 5. The germline V gene has CDR1 SGHRS and CDR2 YFSETQ. CDR3 size: 14 residues. Here the CDR3 DNA reads TGCGCCAGCAGTCCGGGACTAGCGGGGTTCGAGCAGTACTTC. This sequence encodes CASSPGLAGFEQYF.

This rearrangement joins TRBV6-6 to TRBJ1-3, with D perhaps TRBD1 (5 bases). Germline V gene sequence: CDR1 MNHNY, CDR2 SVGAGI (reference sequence). The CDR3 runs to 17 residues. Trimming stripped 2 bases from V and 0 bases from J, with 14 bases between. CDR3 in amino acids: CASSYTMTAVSGNTIYF. The CDR3 DNA reads TGTGCCAGCAGTTACACAATGACAGCCGTCTCTGGAAACACCATATATTTT.

As regards this clonotype: One end of the junction varies from germline; a read error may be responsible. The chain joins TRBV28 to TRBJ1-6; D is uncertain. Germline CDR1 and CDR2: MDHEN and SYDVKM. There are 15 residues in the CDR3. The CDR3 loop reads CASSHGSSNNSPLHF. The CDR3, as DNA: TGTGCCAGCAGTCACGGGAGCTCCAATAATTCACCCCTCCACTTT. The entire variable domain, with the rest obtained from reference TRBV28 and TRBJ1-6, is as follows: DVKVTQSSRYLVKRTGEKVFLECVQDMDHENMFWYRQDPGLGLRLIYFSYDVKMKEKGDIPEGYSVSREKKERFSLILESASTNQTSMYLCASSHGSSNNSPLHFGNGTRLTVT.

Remarks on this clonotype: This CDR3 is missing its conserved last phenylalanine or tryptophan, likely due to a read error. This chain connects TRBV20-1 to TRBJ2-7; D gene uncertain. Trimming removed 0 bases at V and 3 bases at J, with 12 bases between. This CDR3 contains 14 residues. Germline CDR1 DFQATT, CDR2 SNEGSKA (reference sequence). The CDR3 loop reads CSARDMSYNYEQYS. CDR3 coding DNA: TGCAGTGCTAGAGATATGAGCTATAACTACGAGCAGTACTCC.

This clonotype was seen at least ten times. The rearrangement links TRBV6-5 to TRBJ2-2, with D tentatively TRBD1 or TRBD2 (5 bases each). CDR3 length: 15 amino acids. Germline assignment: CDR1 MNHEY and CDR2 SVGAGI. Trimming removed 2 bases from V and 6 bases from J, with 13 bases in between. CDR3 residues: CASSYKPRGAGELFF. DNA for the CDR3: TGTGCCAGCAGTTACAAACCTAGAGGGGCCGGGGAGCTGTTTTTT.

This clonotype was picked up many times. The rearrangement joins TRBV7-2 to TRBJ2-7, with 8 bases identical to TRBD2. The V segment lost 2 bases and the J segment 2 bases; nucleotides outside the gene matches: 8. The germline CDR1 and CDR2 sequences are SGHTA and FQGNSA. This CDR3 has 16 amino acids. As DNA, the CDR3 is TGTGCCAGCAGCTTAATAAGCGCGGGGGGAGCCTACGAGCAGTACTTC. This gives the protein CASSLISAGGAYEQYF.

A word on this clonotype: A much larger clone differs from this one at a single base, so this may be a read error. This CDR3 is missing its conserved last phenylalanine or tryptophan, likely due to a read error. J is TRBJ2-5 and V is TRBV6-2 or TRBV6-3, with D unclear. Germline V gene lookup returns CDR1 MNHEY and CDR2 SVGEGT. The V end lost 2 bases, the J end lost 3 bases, and 4 bases lay between the germline ends. The CDR3 covers 12 residues. The DNA for the CDR3 is TGTGCCAGCAGTTACGTCGAAGAGACCCAGTACTCC. It yields the protein CASSYVEETQYS.

This clonotype was picked up a small number of times. This chain uses TRBV20-1 with TRBJ1-1; D is ambiguous. Germline CDR1 DFQATT, CDR2 SNEGSKA (reference sequence). Trimming removed 6 bases from V and 2 bases from J, with 10 bases in between. This CDR3 is 12 amino acids long. The DNA of the CDR3 is TGCAGTGCCCACATTCCAAACACTGAAGCTTTCTTT. It is translated as CSAHIPNTEAFF.

This clonotype has a handful of counts. This sequence joins TRBV7-3 and TRBJ2-1; 7 bases are shared with TRBD2. After removal of 5 bases from V and 7 bases from J, the junction contained 5 bases not matched to a gene. Germline CDR1 reads SGHTA; CDR2 reads FQGTGA. The CDR3 runs to 13 residues. The CDR3 DNA reads as TGTGCCAGCAGCGTAAGGCGGGAGAATGAGCAGTTCTTC. This sequence encodes CASSVRRENEQFF.